What follows are 25 T cell receptor beta chains derived from one specimen sequenced in a study of preoperative IRX-2 immunotherapy in early breast cancer. Assay: immunoSEQ multiplex PCR; the TCRdb copy retains only in-frame clones and omits some. The sample has around 30,000 clones, 65% to 85% seen once. Described treatment: preoperative locoregional IRX-2 cytokine immunotherapy. The sample here was lymph node tissue, taken before IRX-2 immunotherapy. The receptors were sampled from a human donor with breast cancer.

As to this clone: Other nucleotide sequences from this sample produce the same CDR3. V and J are TRBV15 and TRBJ1-2; D not resolved. This CDR3 has 14 residues. V lost 1 base and J 4 bases, leaving 10 bases between the germline ends. Germline lookup yields CDR1 LNHNV and CDR2 YYDKDF (reference sequence). The CDR3 DNA reads as TGTGCCACCAGCAGAGGTGAGGGCAGCTATGGCTACACCTTC. Encoded protein: CATSRGEGSYGYTF.

The chain is built from TRBV11-3 and TRBJ1-2, with 7 bases lining up with TRBD1. Trimming removed 3 bases from V and 6 bases from J; junction bases left unmatched: 7. The CDR3 consists of 14 residues. Germline assignment: CDR1 SGHNT and CDR2 YENEEA. CDR3 nucleotide sequence: TGTGCCAGCAGCTTCACAGGGGTCCCGGATGGCTACACCTTC. It codes for CASSFTGVPDGYTF. Using reference TRBV11-3 and TRBJ1-2 for the parts outside the CDR3, the full variable domain is EAGVVQSPRYKIIEKKQPVAFWCNPISGHNTLYWYLQNLGQGPELLIRYENEEAVDDSQLPKDRFSAERLKGVDSTLKIQPAELGDSAVYLCASSFTGVPDGYTFGSGTRLTVV.

This clone appeared once. This chain links TRBV6-7 with TRBJ2-7, with D possibly matching TRBD2 (7 bases). TRBV6-7 is given ORF status, its function remaining uncertain. CDR3 length: 15 residues. The germline V and J ends were trimmed by 5 bases and 2 bases, with 16 bases remaining between them. The CDR3 sequence is CASSRTAGATYEQYF. The CDR3 DNA reads as TGTGCCAGCAGTCGCACGGCGGGGGCAACCTACGAGCAGTACTTC.

The chain employs TRBV19 and TRBJ1-1; 9 bases agree with TRBD1. Trimming cost V 4 bases and J 1 base; bases outside gene matches: 1. Germline V gives CDR1 LNHDA, CDR2 SQIVND (reference sequence). This CDR3 is built from 14 residues. The chain's CDR3 is CASSRDRENTEAFF. CDR3 nucleotide sequence: TGTGCCAGTAGTAGGGACAGGGAGAACACTGAAGCTTTCTTT.

V usage is TRBV30 and J usage is TRBJ1-2; D remains unclear. The CDR3 runs 13 residues. Deletions cut 3 bases from V and 6 bases from J, with 14 bases between. Germline-derived CDR1 and CDR2 are GTSNPN and SVGIG (reference sequence). DNA for the CDR3: TGTGCCTGGAGACCCGCGGGCGTGAATGGCTACACCTTC. It specifies CAWRPAGVNGYTF.

CDR3 DNA: TGTGCCAGCAGTTACCGTGGGACTAACTACGAGCAGTACTTC. It yields the protein CASSYRGTNYEQYF. The chain joins TRBV6-8 to TRBJ2-7, with TRBD2 matching over 7 bases. The CDR3 has 14 residues. Per the germline V gene, CDR1 is MNHGY and CDR2 is SAAAGT. Unmatched junction bases numbered 4, after V lost 2 bases and J lost 3 bases.

The genes are TRBV7-2 and TRBJ2-2; possibly TRBD1 for D (6 bases). This CDR3 has 13 amino acids. Per germline, CDR1 SGHTA and CDR2 FQGNSA. Trimming removed 8 bases at V and 5 bases at J, with 12 bases between. The CDR3 bases are TGTGCCAGCCAAATAACAGGGACCGGGGAGCTGTTTTTT. This gives the protein CASQITGTGELFF. Supplemented by reference TRBV7-2 and TRBJ2-2, the full variable domain reads GAGVSQSPSNKVTEKGKDVELRCDPISGHTALYWYRQSLGQGLEFLIYFQGNSAPDKSGLPSDRFSAERTGGSVSTLTIQRTQQEDSAVYLCASQITGTGELFFGEGSRLTVL.

This clone was counted a single time. The chain employs TRBV5-1 and TRBJ1-1; TRBD1 matches 7 bases. The CDR3 has 14 amino acids. CDR1 and CDR2 from the germline V gene are SGHRS and YFSETQ. Trimming took 2 bases from V and 2 from J; bases not matched to a gene: 3. The CDR3 sequence is CASSFEGANTEAFF. Written as DNA, the CDR3 is TGCGCCAGCAGCTTCGAGGGGGCTAACACTGAAGCTTTCTTT.

This chain uses TRBV5-1 with TRBJ1-6, with D uncertain. The CDR3 length is 14 residues. Trimming pared 0 bases from V and 6 bases from J, leaving 7 bases between. Germline V lookup: CDR1 SGHRS, CDR2 YFSETQ. CDR3 loop: CASSLEVLNSPLHF. The CDR3 nucleotides read TGCGCCAGCAGCTTGGAGGTTCTTAATTCACCCCTCCACTTT.

The chain carries TRBV5-1 and TRBJ1-6; TRBD1 matches 8 bases. With 2 bases clipped from V and 6 bases from J, the junction kept 10 bases outside the gene matches. The CDR3 extends over 17 amino acids. Per the germline V gene, CDR1 is SGHRS and CDR2 is YFSETQ. CDR3 sequence reads: CASSLRQGTTANSPLHF. The CDR3 DNA follows: TGCGCCAGCAGCTTACGACAGGGGACGACTGCTAATTCACCCCTCCACTTT.

This sequence joins TRBV6-8 and TRBJ1-2, with D perhaps matching TRBD1 (6 bases). The V gene lost 2 bases and the J gene lost 6 bases, with 19 bases spanning the gap. CDR1 MNHGY and CDR2 SAAAGT come from the germline V gene. This CDR3 has 16 amino acids. CDR3 in amino acids: CASSYGGGGGADGYTF. In DNA, the CDR3 is TGTGCCAGCAGTTACGGTGGAGGGGGGGGCGCCGATGGCTACACCTTC.

This chain links TRBV29-1 with TRBJ2-7; D may be TRBD1 (6 bases). This CDR3 is built from 13 residues. V lost 4 bases and J 2 bases, leaving 12 bases between the germline ends. Germline CDR1 reads SQVTM; CDR2 reads ANQGSEA. The CDR3 sequence is CSVVPGTTYEQYF. CDR3 nucleotide sequence: TGCAGCGTTGTCCCAGGGACAACCTACGAGCAGTACTTC.

This clone came up a few times. V usage is TRBV6-8 and J usage is TRBJ1-5; D not certain. Germline V gene data show CDR1 as MNHGY and CDR2 as SAAAGT. Deletions cut 6 bases from V and 1 base from J, with 16 bases between. The CDR3 is 16 amino acids. The CDR3 sequence: CASSPKRDMSNQPQHF. The CDR3 DNA reads as TGTGCCAGCAGCCCGAAGAGGGATATGAGCAATCAGCCCCAGCATTTT.

This chain joins TRBV11-3 and TRBJ2-1, with D possibly being TRBD2 (7 bases). With 2 bases removed from V and 4 bases from J, the gap between germline ends came to 12 bases. This CDR3 comprises 15 residues. CDR1 SGHNT and CDR2 YENEEA come from the germline V gene. CDR3 nucleotides: TGTGCCAGCAGCTTACCGGGGGGCCCGTACAATGAGCAGTTCTTC. Translating it yields CASSLPGGPYNEQFF.

The chain combines TRBV10-2 with TRBJ2-1; 10 bases line up with TRBD2. Germline CDR1 is WSHSY and CDR2 is SAAADI. The CDR3 is made up of 17 amino acids. The J segment lost 7 bases and the V segment lost 10 bases, leaving 19 bases of the junction unmatched. CDR3 sequence (DNA): TGCGCCACCTCCAGTCTAAACGGAGCGGGGGGGGCGAATGAGCAGTTCTTC. This translates into CATSSLNGAGGANEQFF.

This clone has more than one count but fewer than ten. The rearrangement uses TRBV11-3 and TRBJ1-4; D might be TRBD1 (5 bases). V was clipped by 1 base and J by 7 bases, with 13 bases between them. CDR3 length equals 15 residues. Germline assignment: CDR1 SGHNT and CDR2 YENEEA. As DNA, the CDR3 is TGTGCCAGCAGCTTAGTTCCCGGGGCTCGTGAAAAACTGTTTTTT. Protein product: CASSLVPGAREKLFF. Full variable domain (outside the CDR3, taken from reference TRBV11-3 and TRBJ1-4): EAGVVQSPRYKIIEKKQPVAFWCNPISGHNTLYWYLQNLGQGPELLIRYENEEAVDDSQLPKDRFSAERLKGVDSTLKIQPAELGDSAVYLCASSLVPGAREKLFFGSGTQLSVL.

This chain joins TRBV11-3 and TRBJ1-2; 7 nucleotides match TRBD1. The CDR3 covers 14 residues. Germline V gives CDR1 SGHNT, CDR2 YENEEA. Trimming removed 5 bases from V and 7 bases from J; junction bases left unmatched: 10. DNA for the CDR3: TGTGCCAGCAGCAATTTAGGACAGGCCCCTGGCTACACCTTC. Amino acids: CASSNLGQAPGYTF.

The chain uses TRBV18 and TRBJ1-1; the match to TRBD1 covers 9 bases. The length of the CDR3 is 17 residues. CDR1 is KGHSH, CDR2 LQKENI, per germline. V shed 0 bases, J shed 0 bases, and the junction held 5 bases outside the gene matches. The CDR3 sequence: CASSPPGTGILNTEAFF. CDR3 coding DNA: TGTGCCAGCTCACCACCCGGGACAGGGATCCTGAACACTGAAGCTTTCTTT.

This clone appeared a few times. The chain joins TRBV6-8 to TRBJ2-1, with D possibly matching TRBD2 (5 bases). CDR1 is MNHGY and CDR2 is SAAAGT in the germline V gene. This CDR3 spans 14 amino acids. Trimming left V 6 bases short and J 1 base short, with 10 bases between. CDR3 loop: CASRGSGSYNEQFF. The CDR3 DNA sequence: TGTGCCAGCAGGGGAAGCGGTTCCTACAATGAGCAGTTCTTC.

The chain uses TRBV19 and TRBJ2-3; no firm D call. The V end was cut by 8 bases, the J end by 0 bases, with 9 bases between. Per the germline V gene, CDR1 is LNHDA and CDR2 is SQIVND (reference sequence). The CDR3 spans 13 residues. CDR3 in DNA: TGTGCCAGTGTCGAAGAGAGCACAGATACGCAGTATTTT. It codes for CASVEESTDTQYF.

V gene TRBV5-1 combines with J gene TRBJ1-2; TRBD1 aligns across 7 bases. V lost 4 bases, J lost 1 base, and 7 bases stayed unmatched. Germline-derived CDR1 and CDR2 are SGHRS and YFSETQ. The CDR3 extends over 15 amino acids. The CDR3 DNA sequence: TGCGCCAGCAGCCCTCGACAGGGTAGTAACTATGGCTACACCTTC. Amino acids: CASSPRQGSNYGYTF.

V and J are TRBV28 and TRBJ1-2; 9 bases line up with TRBD1. In germline, CDR1 is MDHEN, CDR2 SYDVKM. Losses at the gene ends were 6 bases for V and 6 bases for J; bases not matched to a gene: 8. This CDR3 region has 14 residues. CDR3 in amino acids: CASSLGTGRDGYTF. Written as DNA, the CDR3 is TGTGCCAGCAGCCTAGGGACAGGGAGGGATGGCTACACCTTC.

The genes are TRBV6-8 and TRBJ1-6; D unclear. The CDR3 consists of 12 residues. Deletions cut 5 bases from V and 11 bases from J, with 10 bases between. In germline, CDR1 is MNHGY, CDR2 SAAAGT. The CDR3: CASSRQSTPLHF. As DNA, the CDR3 is TGTGCCAGCAGTCGCCAGAGTACACCCCTCCACTTT.

This clone has more than one count but fewer than ten. V is TRBV6-8 and J is TRBJ1-2; 9 bases align to TRBD1. The CDR3 is made up of 12 amino acids. J lost 8 bases, V lost 8 bases, and 6 bases had no gene match. Looked up from germline, CDR1 is MNHGY and CDR2 is SAAAGT. CDR3 bases: TGTGCCAGCCGTGACAGGGGGTCCGGCTACACCTTC. Its translation: CASRDRGSGYTF.

The chain combines TRBV11-3 with TRBJ2-3; D might be TRBD1 or TRBD2, each matching 5 bases. Germline V gives CDR1 SGHNT, CDR2 YENEEA. V lost 2 bases and J 0 bases, leaving 12 bases between the germline ends. The CDR3 loop spans 16 amino acids. CDR3 residues: CASSLSAGASTDTQYF. For the CDR3, the DNA is TGTGCCAGCAGCTTATCCGCCGGGGCTAGCACAGATACGCAGTATTTT.